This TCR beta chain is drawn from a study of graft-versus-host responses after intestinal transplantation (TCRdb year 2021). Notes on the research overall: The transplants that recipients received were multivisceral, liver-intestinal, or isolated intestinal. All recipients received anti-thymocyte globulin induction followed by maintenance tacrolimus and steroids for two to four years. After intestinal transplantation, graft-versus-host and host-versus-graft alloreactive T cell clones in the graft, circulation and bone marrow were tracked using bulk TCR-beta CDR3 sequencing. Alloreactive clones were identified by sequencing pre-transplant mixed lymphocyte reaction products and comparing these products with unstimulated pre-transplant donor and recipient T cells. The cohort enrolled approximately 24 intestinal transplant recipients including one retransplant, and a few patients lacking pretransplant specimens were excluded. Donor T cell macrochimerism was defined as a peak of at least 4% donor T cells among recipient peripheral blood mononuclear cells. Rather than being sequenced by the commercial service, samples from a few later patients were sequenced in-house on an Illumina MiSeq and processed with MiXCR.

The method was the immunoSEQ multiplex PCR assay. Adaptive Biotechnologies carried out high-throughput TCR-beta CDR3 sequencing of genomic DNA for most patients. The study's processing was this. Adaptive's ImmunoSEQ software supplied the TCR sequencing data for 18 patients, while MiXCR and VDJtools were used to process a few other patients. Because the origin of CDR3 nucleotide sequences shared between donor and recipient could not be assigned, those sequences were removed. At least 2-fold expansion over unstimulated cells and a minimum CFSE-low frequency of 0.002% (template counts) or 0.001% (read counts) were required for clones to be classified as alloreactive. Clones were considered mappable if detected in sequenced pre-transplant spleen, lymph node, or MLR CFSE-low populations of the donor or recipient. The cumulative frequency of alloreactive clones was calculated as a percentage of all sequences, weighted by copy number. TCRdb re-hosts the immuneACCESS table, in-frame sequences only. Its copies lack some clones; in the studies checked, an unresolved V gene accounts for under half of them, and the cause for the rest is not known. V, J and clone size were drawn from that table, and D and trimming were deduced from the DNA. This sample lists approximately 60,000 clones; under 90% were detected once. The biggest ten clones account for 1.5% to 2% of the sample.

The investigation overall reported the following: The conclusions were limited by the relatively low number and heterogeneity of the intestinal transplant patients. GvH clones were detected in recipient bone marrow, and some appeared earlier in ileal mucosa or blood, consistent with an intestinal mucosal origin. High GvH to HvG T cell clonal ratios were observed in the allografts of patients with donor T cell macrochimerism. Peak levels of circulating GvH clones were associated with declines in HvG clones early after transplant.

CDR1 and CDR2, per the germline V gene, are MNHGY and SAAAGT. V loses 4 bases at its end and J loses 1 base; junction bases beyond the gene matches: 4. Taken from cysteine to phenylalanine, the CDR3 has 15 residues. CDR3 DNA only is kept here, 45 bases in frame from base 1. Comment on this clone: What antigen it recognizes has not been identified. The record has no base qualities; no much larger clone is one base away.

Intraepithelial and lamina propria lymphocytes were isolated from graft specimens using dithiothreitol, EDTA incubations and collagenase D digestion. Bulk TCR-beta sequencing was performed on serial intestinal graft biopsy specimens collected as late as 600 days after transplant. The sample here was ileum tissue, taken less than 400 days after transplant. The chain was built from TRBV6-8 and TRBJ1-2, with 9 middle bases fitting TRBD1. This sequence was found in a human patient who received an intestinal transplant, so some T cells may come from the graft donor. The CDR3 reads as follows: CASSFRDRVNYGYTF. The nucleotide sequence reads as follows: TGTGCCAGCAGTTTCCGGGACAGGGTTAACTATGGCTACACCTTC.